Detailed here is one TCR beta chain. Its target is not known. The sample is drawn from a study of cytomegalovirus exposure and HLA in healthy donors. Across the study: Findings of an earlier analysis included around 100 million unique TCR beta sequences from some 200 million T cells.

This CDR3 comprises 13 residues. Trimming took off 1 base at V and 7 bases at J, with 7 bases between the two ends. From germline, CDR1 is MGHRA and CDR2 YSYEKL. Study-level results: With later analysis, a missense DCLRE1C variant became linked to TCR beta V- and J-gene trimming. Sequencing likely produced, as an artifact, a cluster of highly shared sequence variants.

PCR primers comprised 60 Vbeta and 13 Jbeta primers. This table comes from immunoSEQ multiplex PCR, and its TCRdb copy is limited to in-frame clones, with some not included. The sample's table shows 100,000 to 150,000 clones. This TCR came from a middle-aged woman in good health and CMV-seropositive. The sequencing input was PBMCs. The J gene is TRBJ1-4, the V gene TRBV4-1; no reliable D call. Written as DNA, the CDR3 is TGCGCCAGCAGCCAAGTACCGGGTGAAAAACTGTTTTTT. Translating gives CASSQVPGEKLFF.